This T cell receptor beta chain emerged from a study of T cells after yellow fever vaccination. This CDR3 has 14 residues. CDR1 is SGHRS and CDR2 is YFSETQ in the germline V gene. V shed 7 bases and J shed 5 bases, with 13 bases lying between them. From the 5' RACE reads, TCRdb called clonotypes with MiXCR, one entry per CDR3 protein. The repertoire holds 500,000 to 650,000 distinct CDR3 sequences, with more than 9% as singletons. The receptor's source is a man aged 30 to 45 who received the YFV17D yellow fever vaccine. This chain links TRBV5-1 with TRBJ1-6; D might be TRBD1 (6 bases). The material was PBMCs, obtained on the day of the yellow fever booster vaccination. The CDR3 here is CASGGQTDNSPLHF. CDR3 bases: TGCGCCAGCGGAGGACAGACAGATAATTCACCCCTCCACTTT.